This TCR beta chain was sequenced for a study of blood T cell repertoires in COVID-19. Germline CDR1 SGDLS, CDR2 YYNGEE. The CDR3 runs 13 residues. Trimming took off 0 bases at V and 8 bases at J, with 8 bases between the two ends. The repertoire was sequenced with immunoSEQ multiplex PCR; TCRdb's copy has only in-frame clones and lacks some. The sample carries under 250,000 clones, about 89% recorded once. V gene TRBV9 combines with J gene TRBJ1-4; the D is unclear. The clonotype comes from a woman between 55 and 75 years old who had recovered from COVID-19. Sequencing was performed on peripheral blood. The CDR3 DNA follows: TGTGCCAGCAGCGTAGCTGGGGAGGAAAAACTGTTTTTT. It specifies CASSVAGEEKLFF.